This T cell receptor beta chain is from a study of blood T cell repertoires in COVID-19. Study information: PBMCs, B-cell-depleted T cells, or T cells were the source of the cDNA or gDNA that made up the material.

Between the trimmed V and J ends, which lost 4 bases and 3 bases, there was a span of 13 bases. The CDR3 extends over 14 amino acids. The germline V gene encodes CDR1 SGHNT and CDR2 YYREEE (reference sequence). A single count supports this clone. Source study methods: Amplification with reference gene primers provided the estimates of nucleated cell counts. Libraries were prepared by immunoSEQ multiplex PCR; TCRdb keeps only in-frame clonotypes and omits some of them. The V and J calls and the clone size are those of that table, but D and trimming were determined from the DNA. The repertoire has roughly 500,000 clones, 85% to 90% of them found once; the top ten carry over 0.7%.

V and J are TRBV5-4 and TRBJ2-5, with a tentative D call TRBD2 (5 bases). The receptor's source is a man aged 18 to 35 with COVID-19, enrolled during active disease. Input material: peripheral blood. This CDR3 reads CASSPGRREETQYF. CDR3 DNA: TGTGCCAGCAGCCCGGGAAGGAGAGAAGAGACCCAGTACTTC.